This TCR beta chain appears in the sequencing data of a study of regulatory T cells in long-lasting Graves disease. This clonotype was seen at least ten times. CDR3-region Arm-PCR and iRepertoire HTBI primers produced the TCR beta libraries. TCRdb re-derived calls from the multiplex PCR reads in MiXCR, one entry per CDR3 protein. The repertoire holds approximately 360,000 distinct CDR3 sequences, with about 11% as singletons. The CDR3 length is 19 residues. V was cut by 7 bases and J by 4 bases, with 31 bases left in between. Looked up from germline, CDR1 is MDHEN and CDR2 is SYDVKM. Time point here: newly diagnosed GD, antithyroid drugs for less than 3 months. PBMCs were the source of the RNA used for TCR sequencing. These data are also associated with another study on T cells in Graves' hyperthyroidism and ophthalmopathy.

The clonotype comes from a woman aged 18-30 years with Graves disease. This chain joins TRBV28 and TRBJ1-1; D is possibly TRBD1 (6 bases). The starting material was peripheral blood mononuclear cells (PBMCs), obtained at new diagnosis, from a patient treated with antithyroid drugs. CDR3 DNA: TGTGCCAGCACTCCTTTCGGTCCAGGGGCGGTACCTCGGAGCACTGAAGCTTTCTTT. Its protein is CASTPFGPGAVPRSTEAFF.